These 17 T cell receptor beta chains came from one sample sequenced in a study of type 1 and type 2 diabetes patients. Genomic DNA was the PCR template. A primer set of 30 forward and 13 reverse primers amplified the CDR3. TCRdb used MiXCR to reprocess the multiplex PCR reads, holding one entry per CDR3 protein. The table has about 290,000 distinct CDR3 sequences, approximately 50% seen once. Sequencing input: peripheral blood mononuclear cells (PBMCs). All receptors come from a man in his late teens or twenties with type 2 diabetes.

The gene calls are TRBV2 and TRBJ1-2, with a weak D call TRBD1 (6 bases). Trimming shortened V by 6 bases and J by 1 base, and 15 bases separated the two germline ends. CDR1 is SNHLY and CDR2 is FYNNEI in the germline V gene. The CDR3 loop spans 15 amino acids. The CDR3 sequence: CASRAPQGFNYGYTF. The DNA of the CDR3 is TGTGCCAGCAGGGCTCCCCAGGGGTTTAACTATGGCTACACCTTC.

This clonotype was counted only a few times. This rearrangement joins TRBV20-1 to TRBJ2-5; the D gene is possibly TRBD2 (6 bases). From germline, CDR1 is DFQATT and CDR2 SNEGSKA (reference sequence). The CDR3 spans 12 residues. V gave up 5 bases and J gave up 3 bases, with 10 bases separating them. The CDR3, as DNA: TGCAGTGCTGGGGACTGGAAAGAGACCCAGTACTTC. Its translation: CSAGDWKETQYF.

The chain carries TRBV6-6 and TRBJ2-5; TRBD1 matches 8 bases. V was pared by 1 base and J by 5 bases, with 9 bases of the junction left unmatched. Germline V gives CDR1 MNHNY, CDR2 SVGAGI (reference sequence). The CDR3 length is 16 residues. The CDR3 loop is CASSYWGQVFRETQYF. CDR3 nucleotides: TGTGCCAGCAGTTACTGGGGACAGGTTTTTCGCGAGACCCAGTACTTC.

This rearrangement joins TRBV7-8 to TRBJ2-7; D not certain. Trimming took off 4 bases at V and 2 bases at J, with 12 bases between the two ends. The germline V gene encodes CDR1 SGHVS and CDR2 FQNEAQ. This CDR3 spans 14 amino acids. In nucleotides, the CDR3 is TGTGCCAGCAGCTCTAATTTTGGGGCCTACGAGCAGTACTTC. Its translation: CASSSNFGAYEQYF.

This clonotype was counted at least ten times. V and J are TRBV20-1 and TRBJ1-1; D gene uncertain. V was clipped by 0 bases and J by 4 bases, with 6 bases between them. CDR3 length equals 12 residues. Germline assignment: CDR1 DFQATT and CDR2 SNEGSKA (reference sequence). The CDR3 protein is CSAREGITEAFF. The CDR3 DNA reads as TGCAGTGCTAGAGAAGGGATCACTGAAGCTTTCTTT.

Points on this clonotype: A read error is possible here, since a much larger clone lies one base away. CDR3 sequence: CASSPRDVLRETQYF. CDR3 coding DNA: TGTGCCAGTAGCCCCCGGGACGTATTACGAGAGACCCAGTACTTC. The chain uses TRBV19 and TRBJ2-5; either TRBD1 or TRBD2 may supply D (5 bases each). The CDR3 consists of 15 residues. Trimming left V 6 bases short and J 4 bases short, with 18 bases between. CDR1 is LNHDA, CDR2 SQIVND, per germline (reference sequence).

This clonotype came up a few times. This chain connects TRBV7-3 to TRBJ1-2; D may be TRBD1 (5 bases). The germline CDR1 and CDR2 sequences are SGHTA and FQGTGA. With 5 bases removed from V and 8 bases from J, the gap between germline ends came to 24 bases. The length of the CDR3 is 16 residues. The CDR3 loop is CASSPDPTALGLGYTF. CDR3 sequence (DNA): TGTGCCAGCAGCCCCGACCCGACAGCGTTGGGGCTGGGCTACACCTTC.

V gene TRBV19 combines with J gene TRBJ2-7, with TRBD1 identical over 8 bases. The CDR3 runs to 15 residues. The V and J ends lost 6 bases and 1 base, in that order; junction bases with no gene match: 8. CDR1 and CDR2 (germline): LNHDA, SQIVND (reference sequence). CDR3 region: CASSPGQERSYEQYF. DNA of the CDR3: TGTGCCAGTAGCCCGGGACAGGAAAGGTCCTACGAGCAGTACTTC.

This clonotype was seen a handful of times. V usage is TRBV15 and J usage is TRBJ2-1; 7 positions agree with TRBD2. In germline, CDR1 is LNHNV, CDR2 YYDKDF (reference sequence). The J segment lost 5 bases and the V segment lost 6 bases, leaving 10 bases of the junction unmatched. CDR3 length equals 15 residues. The DNA of the CDR3 is TGTGCCACCAGGGGGAGTGCGGGGGTCCACAATGAGCAGTTCTTC. Translating it yields CATRGSAGVHNEQFF.

The sample holds many counts of this clonotype. The chain combines TRBV13 with TRBJ2-3; possibly TRBD1 or TRBD2 for D (6 bases each). CDR3 length: 17 residues. The germline V and J ends were trimmed by 0 bases and 1 base, with 14 bases remaining between them. The germline CDR1 and CDR2 sequences are PRHDT and FYEKMQ (reference sequence). CDR3: CASSLGRRGVGTDTQYF. As DNA, the CDR3 is TGTGCCAGCAGCTTAGGTCGTAGGGGGGTCGGCACAGATACGCAGTATTTT.

As for this clonotype: Sequence at one end of the junction differs from germline and may be a read error. The chain links TRBV19 to TRBJ1-1, with D tentatively TRBD1 (6 bases). There are 13 residues in the CDR3. Germline V gives CDR1 LNHDA, CDR2 SQIVND (reference sequence). The CDR3 coding sequence is TGTGCCAGTATGGTCAGTTGGGACACTGAAGCTCTCTTT. Its translation: CASMVSWDTEALF.

This clonotype showed up just once. This sequence joins TRBV2 and TRBJ2-5; 10 bases match TRBD1. The junction had 2 bases not matched to a gene; V was cut back by 7 bases and J by 0 bases. This CDR3 has 14 amino acids. Germline CDR1 is SNHLY and CDR2 is FYNNEI. The CDR3 DNA follows: TGTGCCAGCACCGGGACAGGGGACCAAGAGACCCAGTACTTC. Protein: CASTGTGDQETQYF.

This clonotype was seen many times. V and J are TRBV2 and TRBJ2-3; weak D call: TRBD2 (5 bases). CDR1 SNHLY and CDR2 FYNNEI come from the germline V gene. The CDR3 has 12 residues. Trimming cost V 7 bases and J 5 bases, with 10 bases left between them. CDR3 amino acids: CASTERGDTQYF. CDR3 bases: TGTGCCAGCACCGAACGGGGAGATACGCAGTATTTT.

V gene TRBV9 combines with J gene TRBJ1-2, with D possibly matching TRBD1 (6 bases). The CDR3 totals 13 residues. CDR1 and CDR2 from the germline V gene are SGDLS and YYNGEE. The V and J ends lost 3 bases and 6 bases respectively, with 12 bases between them. DNA for the CDR3: TGTGCCAGCAGCGGCGGCACAGGGAATGGCTACACCTTC. It encodes CASSGGTGNGYTF.

J is TRBJ2-3 and V is TRBV7-2; D is possibly TRBD2 (6 bases). CDR1 and CDR2 from the germline V gene are SGHTA and FQGNSA. V was shortened by 9 bases and J by 4 bases, with 17 bases between the two germline ends. This CDR3 is 14 amino acids long. The CDR3 region is CASTTDPGADTQYF. DNA for the CDR3: TGTGCCAGTACCACGGACCCGGGAGCAGATACGCAGTATTTT. Full variable domain (rest looked up from reference TRBV7-2 and TRBJ2-3): GAGVSQSPSNKVTEKGKDVELRCDPISGHTALYWYRQSLGQGLEFLIYFQGNSAPDKSGLPSDRFSAERTGGSVSTLTIQRTQQEDSAVYLCASTTDPGADTQYFGPGTRLTVL.

The chain employs TRBV9 and TRBJ2-7; no firm D call. CDR1 is SGDLS, CDR2 YYNGEE, per germline. V lost 0 bases to trimming and J lost 6 bases, with 7 bases between them. This CDR3 has 12 amino acids. The CDR3 loop reads CASSVDSGEQYF. CDR3 sequence (DNA): TGTGCCAGCAGCGTAGACTCCGGCGAGCAGTACTTC.

Only a few counts were recorded for this clonotype. V and J are TRBV5-1 and TRBJ2-7; 8 bases line up with TRBD1. Trimming took 4 bases from V and 6 from J; bases not matched to a gene: 15. The CDR3 covers 16 residues. From germline, CDR1 is SGHRS and CDR2 YFSETQ. The CDR3 spells CASSPTDRVRGGEQYF. Here the CDR3 DNA reads TGCGCCAGCAGCCCAACGGACAGGGTAAGAGGTGGCGAGCAGTACTTC.